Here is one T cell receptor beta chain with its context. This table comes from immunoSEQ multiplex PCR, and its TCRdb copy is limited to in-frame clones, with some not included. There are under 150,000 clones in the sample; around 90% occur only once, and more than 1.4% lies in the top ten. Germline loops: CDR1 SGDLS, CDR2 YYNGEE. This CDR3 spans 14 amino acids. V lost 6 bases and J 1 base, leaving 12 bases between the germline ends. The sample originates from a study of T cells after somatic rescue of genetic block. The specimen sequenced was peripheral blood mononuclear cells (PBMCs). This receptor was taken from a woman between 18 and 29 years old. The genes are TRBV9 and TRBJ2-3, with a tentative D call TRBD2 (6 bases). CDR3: CASTQGGGTDTQYF. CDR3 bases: TGTGCCAGCACCCAAGGCGGGGGCACAGATACGCAGTATTTT.